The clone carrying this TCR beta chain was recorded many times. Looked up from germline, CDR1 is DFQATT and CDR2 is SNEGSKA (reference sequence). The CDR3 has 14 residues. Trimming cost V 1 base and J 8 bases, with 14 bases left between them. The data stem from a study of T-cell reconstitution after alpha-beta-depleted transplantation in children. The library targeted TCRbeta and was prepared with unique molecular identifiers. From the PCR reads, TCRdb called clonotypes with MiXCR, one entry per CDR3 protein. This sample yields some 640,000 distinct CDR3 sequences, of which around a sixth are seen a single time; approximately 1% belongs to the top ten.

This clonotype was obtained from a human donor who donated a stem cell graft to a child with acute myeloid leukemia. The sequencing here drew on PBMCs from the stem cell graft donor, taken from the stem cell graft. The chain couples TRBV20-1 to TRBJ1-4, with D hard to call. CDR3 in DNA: TGCAGTGCTAGAGGCCCGGAGGCAGTCGAAAAACTGTTTTTT. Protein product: CSARGPEAVEKLFF.